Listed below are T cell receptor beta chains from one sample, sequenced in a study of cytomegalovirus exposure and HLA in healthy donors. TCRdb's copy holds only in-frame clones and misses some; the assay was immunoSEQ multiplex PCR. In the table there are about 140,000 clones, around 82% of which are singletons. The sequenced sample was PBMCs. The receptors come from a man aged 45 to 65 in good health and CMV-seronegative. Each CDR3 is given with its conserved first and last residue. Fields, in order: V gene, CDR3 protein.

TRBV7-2,CASSPRQGQGEQYF
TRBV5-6,CASSGGTGLNQPQHF
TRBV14,CASSQDRSWDRGRAYEQFF
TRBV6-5,CASSQRQGLDTEAFF
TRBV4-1,CASSQETQQGAGGYTF
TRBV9,CASSVGMNTEAFF
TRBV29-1,CSVASGSTDTQYF
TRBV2,CASQPPAGGYNEQFF
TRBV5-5,CASSLRLGGSGQETQYF
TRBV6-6,CVSSYSIRASGNTIYF
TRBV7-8,CASSLVGGEKGEAFF
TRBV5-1,CASRTGGDTGELFF
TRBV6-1,CASSETSGAYEQYF
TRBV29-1,CSVEHSRDEQYF
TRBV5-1,CASSLARGRTDTQYF
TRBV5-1,CASSPGTGNTEAFF
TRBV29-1,CSAGVATSAQHF
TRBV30,CAWSRQSNQPQHF
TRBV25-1,CASSARTSGIVYEQYF
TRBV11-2,CASSFLAGAYEQYF
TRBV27,CASSLSTAGYEQYF
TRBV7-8,CASYGSGTGGMWGYTF
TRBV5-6,CASSIDRRSGGNTIYF
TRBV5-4,CASSRGTESQETQYF